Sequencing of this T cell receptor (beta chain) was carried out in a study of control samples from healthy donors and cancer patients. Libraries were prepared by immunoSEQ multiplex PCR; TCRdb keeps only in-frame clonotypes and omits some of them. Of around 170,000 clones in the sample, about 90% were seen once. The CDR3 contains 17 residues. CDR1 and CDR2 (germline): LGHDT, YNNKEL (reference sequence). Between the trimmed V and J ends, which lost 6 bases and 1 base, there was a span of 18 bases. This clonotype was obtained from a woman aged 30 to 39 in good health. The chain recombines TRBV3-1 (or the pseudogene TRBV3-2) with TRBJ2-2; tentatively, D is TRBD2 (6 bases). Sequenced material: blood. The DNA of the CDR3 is TGTGCCAGCAGTATGGGTATTGGGGGGTTGAACACCGGGGAGCTGTTTTTT. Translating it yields CASSMGIGGLNTGELFF.